The present entry profiles one TCR beta chain with its context. The target of this receptor is not known. Base qualities are not at hand, and no much larger clone is one base apart. TCRbeta CDR3 regions were amplified from genomic DNA using the immunoSEQ Assay, a bias-controlled multiplex PCR. Per the source publication's procedure: Nucleated cell counts per sample were estimated from amplification of reference gene primers within the assay. To quantify the absolute abundance of each unique TCRbeta CDR3 rearrangement, sequence reads were collapsed and filtered. For each sample, productive Simpson clonality was calculated as the square root of Simpson's diversity index across productive rearrangements. This is the immuneACCESS table as TCRdb keeps it, with only in-frame sequences that have V and J called. A part of the clones is gone; compared with another copy, unresolved V genes explain less than half, and the rest is unexplained. From that table come the V and J calls and clone size; the DNA was used to work out D and trimming. This sample holds around 400,000 clones; about 87% were observed only once. The top ten hold approximately 2.5% of the sample.

These data originate in a study of blood T cell repertoires in COVID-19 (dated by TCRdb to about 2020). A note on the overall study: The collaborator samples originated in the United States, Italy and Spain and spanned the acute and convalescent phases of COVID-19. The sample metadata nearly always contained a de-identified subject ID, COVID-19 status, age in years and sex. The dataset comprised deeply sampled blood TCRbeta repertoires from subjects exposed to, actively infected with, or recovered from COVID-19. HLA class I and class II types, where available, came from metadata supplied by the sample provider rather than from assay-based typing. Samples came from the ongoing ImmuneRACE study (first 160 participants) plus 1,254 subjects from 6 global collaborators. The prospective study material was composed of cDNA or gDNA derived from T cells, B-cell-depleted T cells, or PBMCs. The repertoires were made available in a free public database intended to serve as a resource for research on the immune response to SARS-CoV-2.

At one collaborating source in Seattle, patients were enrolled during active infection and were followed longitudinally through the course of disease. Each collaborating institution followed its own protocols to collect whole blood in K2EDTA tubes. Collaborator samples were shipped for TCRbeta analysis as frozen whole blood, isolated PBMCs, or DNA extracted from either sample type. The germline V gene (reference sequence) gives CDR1 as LNHDA and CDR2 as SQIVND. The CDR3 goes from the cysteine to the phenylalanine over 18 residues. Left in the record is the CDR3 DNA by itself, 54 bases read in frame from the first base. V has 6 bases trimmed and J has 6 bases trimmed; junction bases matching no gene number 21. The full study reports these points: Clinical and demographic metadata were provided uncurated, with the amount varying by source and participant.

The rearranged segments are TRBV19 and TRBJ1-1, with 8 bases matching TRBD1. The sequence came from a woman in her sixties or seventies with COVID-19, enrolled during active disease. The material sequenced was peripheral blood. CDR3 loop: CASRAGRTGSVFKAEAFF. The nucleotide sequence is given as TGTGCCAGTAGGGCCGGGAGGACAGGGTCGGTTTTTAAGGCTGAAGCTTTCTTT.